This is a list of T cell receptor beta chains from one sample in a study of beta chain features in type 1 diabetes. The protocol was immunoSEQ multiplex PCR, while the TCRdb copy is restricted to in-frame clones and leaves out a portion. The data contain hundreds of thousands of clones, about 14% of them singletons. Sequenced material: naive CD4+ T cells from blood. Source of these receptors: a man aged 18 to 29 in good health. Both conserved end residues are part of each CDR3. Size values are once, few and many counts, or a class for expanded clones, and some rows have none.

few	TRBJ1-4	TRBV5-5	CASSFRGRNEKLFF
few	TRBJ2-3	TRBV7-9	CASSPGTSGADTQYF
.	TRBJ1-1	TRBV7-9	CASSLFRANTEAFF
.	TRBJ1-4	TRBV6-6	CASSPTGRNEKLFF
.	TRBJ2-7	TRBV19	CASSMNFLTAYEQYF
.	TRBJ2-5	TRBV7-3	CASSTSRVRYQETQYF
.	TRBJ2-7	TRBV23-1	CASSQSFLGTDNNLSYEQYF
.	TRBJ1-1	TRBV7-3	CASRQGQNTEAFF
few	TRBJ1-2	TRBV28	CASRQGSYGYTF
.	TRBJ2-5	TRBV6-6	CASSLRTGLIQETQYF
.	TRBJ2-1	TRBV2	CASTGTSSYNEQFF
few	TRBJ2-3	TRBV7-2	CASSPWRGGDTQYF
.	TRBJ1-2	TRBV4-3	CASSQEGLGEGKGYTF
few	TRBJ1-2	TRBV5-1	CASSLGRGFDGYTF
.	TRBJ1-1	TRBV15	CATSIDRGNTEAFF
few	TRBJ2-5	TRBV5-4	CASSPGTGGGETQYF
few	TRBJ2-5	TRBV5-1	CASSGGSTAGQETQYF
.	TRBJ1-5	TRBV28	CASSLYLGHSNQPQHF
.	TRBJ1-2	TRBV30	CAWIWGPDYGYTF
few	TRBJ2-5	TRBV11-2	CPGDEYQETQYF
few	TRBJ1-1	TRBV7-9	CASSPQETGQAFF
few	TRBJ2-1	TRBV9	CASSVVTNEQFF
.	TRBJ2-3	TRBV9	CASRGRYSGTDTQYF
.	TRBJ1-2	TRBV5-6	CASSLPGNYGYTF
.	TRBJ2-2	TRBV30	CAWSLGTSGLTGELFF
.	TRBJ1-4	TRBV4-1	CASSQVGGPNEKLFF
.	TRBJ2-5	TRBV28	CASSAPGQETQYF
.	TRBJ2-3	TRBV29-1	CSVTRLGAAALDTQYF
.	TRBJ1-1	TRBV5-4	CASSLGGYSEAFF
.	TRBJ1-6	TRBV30	CAWSLRGAPSNSPLHF
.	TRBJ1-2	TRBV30	CAWSKIGTAPHGYTF
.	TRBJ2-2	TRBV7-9	CASSFAQSTTRELFF
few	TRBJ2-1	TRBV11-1	CASSSGLTYNEQFF
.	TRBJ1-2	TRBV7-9	CASSFKGADYGYTF
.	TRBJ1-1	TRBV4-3	CASSQDGRGSAEAFF